Each of the 9 T cell receptor beta chains below was sequenced from the same sample in a study of T cells in localized non-small cell lung cancer. Profiling relied on immunoSEQ multiplex PCR, and the TCRdb table lists in-frame clones only, not all of them. The table lists over a thousand clones, around 20% of them singletons. The sample was normal lung tissue next to the tumor, taken before any cancer treatment. The receptors derive from a male donor aged 60 or over with stage I lung adenocarcinoma.

The rearrangement joins TRBV15 to TRBJ1-4; a weak D match, TRBD1 (5 bases). The V end was cut by 5 bases, the J end by 5 bases, with 12 bases between. Germline lookup yields CDR1 LNHNV and CDR2 YYDKDF (reference sequence). The CDR3 consists of 14 residues. CDR3: CATSAVGGNEKLFF. The CDR3 region has the DNA TGTGCCACCAGCGCGGTCGGGGGGAATGAAAAACTGTTTTTT.

This clone turned up a few times. The chain combines TRBV19 with TRBJ2-7; possibly TRBD1 or TRBD2 for D (7 bases each). CDR1 and CDR2 (germline): LNHDA, SQIVND (reference sequence). This CDR3 has 15 amino acids. V shed 6 bases and J shed 2 bases, with 17 bases lying between them. This chain's CDR3 is CASSPMQGGPYEQYF. As DNA, the CDR3 is TGTGCCAGTAGCCCCATGCAGGGGGGGCCCTACGAGCAGTACTTC.

The chain carries TRBV30 and TRBJ2-2; 8 nucleotides match TRBD1. Germline V CDR1 and CDR2: GTSNPN, SVGIG (reference sequence). CDR3 length: 16 amino acids. Trimming cost V 4 bases and J 1 base; bases outside gene matches: 8. The CDR3 loop is CAWIPPGQVNTGELFF. In DNA, the CDR3 is TGTGCCTGGATCCCCCCGGGACAGGTGAACACCGGGGAGCTGTTTTTT.

This clone came up a few times. This rearrangement joins TRBV6-8 to TRBJ1-1; D is perhaps TRBD1 (5 bases). In germline, CDR1 is MNHGY, CDR2 SAAAGT. Trimming removed 6 bases at V and 4 bases at J, with 15 bases between. The length of the CDR3 is 14 residues. As DNA, the CDR3 is TGTGCCAGCAGCCTCCGGTCAGGGATCACTGAAGCTTTCTTT. Its translation is CASSLRSGITEAFF.

The chain uses TRBV7-8 and TRBJ2-1; no reliable D call. The CDR3 loop spans 13 amino acids. Germline V gene lookup returns CDR1 SGHVS and CDR2 FQNEAQ. With 1 base removed from V and 2 bases from J, the gap between germline ends came to 3 bases. The CDR3 sequence: CASSLVAYNEQFF. CDR3 bases: TGTGCCAGCAGCTTAGTGGCCTACAATGAGCAGTTCTTC.

The rearrangement uses TRBV11-3 and TRBJ1-3; D possibly corresponds to TRBD1 (6 bases). Germline-derived CDR1 and CDR2 are SGHNT and YENEEA. Trimming took 5 bases from V and 0 from J, leaving 8 bases between them. The CDR3 covers 14 residues. The CDR3: CASSQGGSGNTIYF. The CDR3 DNA is TGTGCCAGCAGCCAAGGGGGCTCTGGAAACACCATATATTTT.

By its share, this clone is medium-sized. The V call is TRBV6-8, the J call TRBJ2-6; TRBD2 aligns across 12 bases. V shed 5 bases, J shed 0 bases, and the junction held 5 bases outside the gene matches. Germline CDR1 is MNHGY and CDR2 is SAAAGT. The CDR3 has 18 amino acids. The CDR3 region is CASSRLAGDFSGANVLTF. As DNA, the CDR3 is TGTGCCAGCAGTCGACTAGCGGGGGACTTCTCTGGGGCCAACGTCCTGACTTTC.

The V gene is TRBV28, the J gene TRBJ2-3; D tentatively fits TRBD1 or TRBD2 (5 bases each). The germline V gene encodes CDR1 MDHEN and CDR2 SYDVKM. With 11 bases removed from V and 0 bases from J, the gap between germline ends came to 9 bases. CDR3 length: 12 residues. The CDR3 DNA reads TGTGCCGGAGGACAAAGCACAGATACGCAGTATTTT. This translates into CAGGQSTDTQYF. Drawing the rest from reference TRBV28 and TRBJ2-3, the complete variable domain is DVKVTQSSRYLVKRTGEKVFLECVQDMDHENMFWYRQDPGLGLRLIYFSYDVKMKEKGDIPEGYSVSREKKERFSLILESASTNQTSMYLCAGGQSTDTQYFGPGTRLTVL.

This clone was counted a few times. A junction boundary mismatches the germline segment, possibly from a read error. V and J are TRBV11-3 and TRBJ2-3, with 7 positions matching TRBD1. CDR1 is SGHNT, CDR2 YENEEA, per germline. The CDR3 sequence is 14 residues long. CDR3 protein: CASSLDQGADTQYF. The CDR3 DNA is TGTGCCAGCAGCCTAGACCAGGGGGCAGATACGCAGTATTTT.